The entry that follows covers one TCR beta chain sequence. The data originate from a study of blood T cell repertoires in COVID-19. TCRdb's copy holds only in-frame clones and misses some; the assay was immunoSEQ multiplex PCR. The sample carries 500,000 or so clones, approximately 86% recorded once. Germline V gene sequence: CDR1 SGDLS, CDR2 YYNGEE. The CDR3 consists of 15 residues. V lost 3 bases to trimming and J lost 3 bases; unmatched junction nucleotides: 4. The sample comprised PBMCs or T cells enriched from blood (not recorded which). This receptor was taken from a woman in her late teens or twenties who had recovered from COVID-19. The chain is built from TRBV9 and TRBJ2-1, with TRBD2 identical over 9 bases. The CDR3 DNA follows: TGTGCCAGCAGCGGCAGCGGGGGGAACTACAATGAGCAGTTCTTC. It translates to CASSGSGGNYNEQFF.